This T cell receptor beta chain comes out of a study of shared clonotypes between healthy human individuals. Study as a whole: Three plates were used per donor for CD4 naive, three for CD4 memory, two for CD8 naive and one for CD8 memory.

As for this clone: As yet, its antigen is unknown.

Germline assignment: CDR1 MNHEY and CDR2 SMNVEV (reference sequence). Trimming removed 4 bases at V and 8 bases at J, with 14 bases between. The CDR3 totals 13 residues. In the naive CD8 group, cells lacked CD45RO and were positively selected for CCR7, so terminally differentiated effector memory CD45RA+ cells were left out. Study-wide findings and caveats: Estimated richness was generally greater in naive than memory subsets.

Here immunoSEQ multiplex PCR was the method, and the copy in TCRdb shows in-frame clones only, minus some. The sample has over 800,000 clones, around 93% seen once; the top ten hold around 24%. Sequencing input: naive CD8+ T cells sorted from blood. The chain couples TRBV27 to TRBJ1-2; D is perhaps TRBD1 (5 bases). The receptor was isolated from a man aged 25 to 40 in good health. Written as DNA, the CDR3 is TGTGCCAGCAGTTCCCGCCTGGGGGAAGGCTACACCTTC. Encoded protein: CASSSRLGEGYTF.